Listed below are T cell receptor beta chains from one sample, sequenced in a study of T cell responses to AZD1222 COVID-19 vaccine. TCRdb's copy holds only in-frame clones and misses some; the assay was immunoSEQ multiplex PCR. The data hold about 110,000 clones, with 92% observed a single time. The specimen comprised peripheral blood, sampled 28 days after the second AZD1222 dose. All receptors come from an adult who received the AZD1222 COVID-19 vaccine. Each CDR3 is given without its conserved first and last residue. Fields, in order: V gene, J gene, clone size, D gene, CDR3 protein. The D gene is left open where the match is weak. Clone size is shown for a subset of rows, as once, few, many or a class of expanded clone.

>TRBV28|TRBJ2-3|few|-
ASSTAPTDTQY
>TRBV2|TRBJ1-2|-|-
ASSARGRNYGYT
>TRBV19|TRBJ2-2|-|-
ASTPDRLRFPNTGELF
>TRBV6-5|TRBJ1-1|-|-
ASSYSGIMNEAF
>TRBV7-2|TRBJ1-5|once|-
ASSLDDGTPVH
>TRBV15|TRBJ1-1|-|-
ATSRVVRQVEAF
>TRBV6-4|TRBJ1-2|-|TRBD1
ASSDRGGGGYT
>TRBV6-2/TRBV6-3|TRBJ2-7|-|-
ASSYSKLGQTYEQY
>TRBV25-1|TRBJ2-1|-|TRBD2
ASSATGTTHEQF
>TRBV7-2|TRBJ2-5|-|TRBD2
ASSSGLAGVGETQY
>TRBV6-5|TRBJ1-5|-|-
ASTSGLIFNQPQH
>TRBV5-5|TRBJ2-7|-|TRBD2
ASSFLAGGGIYEQY
>TRBV2|TRBJ1-1|-|-
ASSAGHEAF
>TRBV7-9|TRBJ1-2|-|-
ASSLAGVYGYT
>TRBV6-5|TRBJ2-1|-|TRBD2
ASSSLAELYNEQF
>TRBV3-1/TRBV3-2|TRBJ1-6|-|-
ASSQGQFQYNSPLH
>TRBV19|TRBJ2-2|once|TRBD2
ASSIQGRGNGELF
>TRBV10-3|TRBJ1-1|-|TRBD1
AISGTGGMNTEAF
>TRBV19|TRBJ2-7|-|-
ASSIAGAPLYEQY
>TRBV18|TRBJ2-7|-|-
ASSFSGLGTGEQY
>TRBV27|TRBJ2-1|-|-
ASIGRHEQF
>TRBV18|TRBJ2-1|-|TRBD2
ASPTAPSGSYEQF
>TRBV5-4|TRBJ2-1|once|-
ASSPPGQHNEQF